Sequencing of this TCR beta chain was carried out in a study of blood T cell repertoires in COVID-19. The overall study: Whether acute or convalescent, the COVID-19 samples came from the United States, Italy and Spain. Nucleic acid was either cDNA or gDNA, and it came from T cells, B-cell-depleted T cells, or PBMCs.

Trimming pared 0 bases from V and 4 bases from J, leaving 16 bases between. Germline V gene lookup returns CDR1 LNHDA and CDR2 SQIVND (reference sequence). There are 17 residues in the CDR3. In the original workflow: Using reference gene primer amplification, nucleated cell counts were estimated. Assay: immunoSEQ multiplex PCR; the TCRdb copy retains only in-frame clones and omits some. The DNA gave D and trimming, while V, J and clone size come from that table. The repertoire holds around 88,000 clones, with roughly 80% as singletons. The clonotype was recovered from a man aged 60-69 years with acute or convalescent COVID-19. The sequenced material came from peripheral blood. The rearrangement joins TRBV19 to TRBJ1-5, with a weak D call TRBD1 (5 bases). The CDR3 is CASSIDLARVRNQPQHF. In DNA, the CDR3 is TGTGCCAGTAGTATAGATTTAGCCAGGGTGCGTAATCAGCCCCAGCATTTT.